This TCR beta chain came from a study of cytomegalovirus exposure and HLA in healthy donors. Overall study context: Earlier results showed 90 million to 120 million unique TCR beta sequences derived from 150 million to 200 million T cells.

PCR employed 60 Vbeta and 13 Jbeta primers. The method was immunoSEQ multiplex PCR; TCRdb's version includes in-frame clones alone and lacks a portion of them. The repertoire holds 130,000 to 150,000 clones, with around 86% as singletons. This clone was recorded a few times. Its specificity is unknown. Germline V CDR1 and CDR2: KGHSH, LQKENI. There are 15 residues in the CDR3. Trimming took 2 bases from V and 7 from J; bases not matched to a gene: 11. Findings and limits, study-wide: It was assumed in the presence/absence analyses that sequencing depth was roughly uniform across donors. Highly shared sequence variants in one cluster were likely a sequencing artifact. A previous analysis found most TCR beta V segments productive roughly 90% or roughly 30% of the time.

V is TRBV18 and J is TRBJ2-7; the match to TRBD2 covers 7 bases. Material: PBMCs. This TCR was sampled from a woman aged 30 to 39 in good health and CMV-seronegative. The DNA of the CDR3 is TGTGCCAGCTCACCAGTCACTAGCGCCTCTCTAGAGCAGTACTTC. Its translation: CASSPVTSASLEQYF.